This T cell receptor beta chain was recovered during a study of T cells after yellow fever vaccination. This clonotype was observed at least ten times. A single record per CDR3 protein comes from TCRdb applying MiXCR to the 5' RACE reads. The table has approximately 180,000 distinct CDR3 sequences, 6.2% seen once; the top ten hold roughly 3%. Sample: CD4+ T cells sorted from PBMCs, taken on the day of the first yellow fever vaccination. This clonotype was obtained from a man aged 18-30 years who received the YFV17D yellow fever vaccine.

The CDR3 sequence is CASSAQGVGGYTF. CDR3 coding DNA: TGTGCCAGCAGCGCGCAGGGGGTTGGAGGCTACACCTTC. The rearrangement uses TRBV7-3 and TRBJ1-2; 7 positions match TRBD1. Trimming at V came to 5 bases and at J to 8 bases, leaving 8 bases not matched to a gene. CDR1 and CDR2 from the germline V gene are SGHTA and FQGTGA. The CDR3 is 13 amino acids.